This T cell receptor (beta chain) appears in the sequencing data of a study of T cells in Graves' hyperthyroidism and ophthalmopathy. Points from the study as a whole: Most thyroid clonotypes expanded above 0.001 appeared in blood too. A 13 V-J model separated ophthalmopathy from stable hyperthyroidism.

TCR beta CDR3 sequences were amplified from RNA transcripts. An initial round of RT-PCR targeting the TCR CDR3 relied on the HTBI primer set. From the multiplex PCR reads, TCRdb called clonotypes with MiXCR, one entry per CDR3 protein. The sample lists fewer than 650,000 distinct CDR3 sequences, approximately 13% seen once, with roughly 5.5% in the top ten. This clonotype has at least ten counts. The antigen is not known. The CDR3 has 17 amino acids. With 6 bases removed from V and 2 bases from J, the gap between germline ends came to 19 bases. From germline, CDR1 is MNHEY and CDR2 SVGEGT. The chain has TRBV6-2 or TRBV6-3 and TRBJ1-4; the D gene is possibly TRBD1 (5 bases). This TCR came from a woman in her thirties with Graves' hyperthyroidism that later progressed to Graves' ophthalmopathy. Sequencing was performed on blood. CDR3 in amino acids: CASRPASYRRTNEKLFF. CDR3 coding DNA: TGTGCCAGCAGACCGGCCTCCTACAGGAGGACTAATGAAAAACTGTTTTTT.